The 17 T cell receptor beta chains listed next were all sequenced from one sample in a study of shared clonotypes between healthy human individuals. Only in-frame clones appear in the TCRdb table, and some are missing; sequencing was by immunoSEQ multiplex PCR. The repertoire holds about 2.4 million clones, 93% seen once, with approximately 0.37% in the top ten. The source material was naive CD4+ T cells from PBMCs. Indicated subset: CD45RA+ positively selected. Receptors originate from a man younger than 35 in good health. Some clones in this sample may be carry-over from other donors' samples.

The chain is built from TRBV9 and TRBJ2-1, with 7 bases identical to TRBD1. Germline CDR1 and CDR2: SGDLS and YYNGEE. The CDR3 is made up of 16 amino acids. J was trimmed by 1 base and V by 0 bases; bases with no gene match: 4. The CDR3 spells CASSVGSGQSYNEQFF. The CDR3 coding sequence is TGTGCCAGCAGCGTAGGGTCGGGACAGTCCTACAATGAGCAGTTCTTC.

The rearrangement uses TRBV6-1 and TRBJ1-1, with D perhaps matching TRBD1 (5 bases). The CDR3 runs 14 residues. The V end was cut by 4 bases, the J end by 6 bases, with 15 bases between. Per the germline V gene, CDR1 is MNHNS and CDR2 is SASEGT. This CDR3 is CASSATATRSEAFF. In DNA form, the CDR3 reads TGTGCCAGCAGTGCGACAGCAACGCGCTCTGAAGCTTTCTTT.

CDR3 in DNA: TGTGCCAGCAGCCCTTCTACAAGCTTCTATGGCTACACCTTC. Its translation is CASSPSTSFYGYTF. V gene TRBV7-9 combines with J gene TRBJ1-2; D is unclear. The CDR3 contains 14 residues. The V end lost 5 bases, the J end lost 4 bases, and 14 bases lay between the germline ends. Germline values: CDR1 SEHNR, CDR2 FQNEAQ (reference sequence).

This chain connects TRBV12-5 to TRBJ1-5, with D unresolved. CDR3 size: 14 residues. Per germline, CDR1 LGHNT and CDR2 FRNRAP. V gave up 1 base and J gave up 4 bases, with 8 bases separating them. The CDR3 bases are TGTGCTAGTGGTTTGGCCGGCGGGAATCAGCCCCAGCATTTT. This codes for CASGLAGGNQPQHF.

The chain links TRBV15 to TRBJ1-5; 9 nucleotides match TRBD1. Germline CDR1 and CDR2: LNHNV and YYDKDF (reference sequence). CDR3 length: 16 residues. Trimming at V came to 0 bases and at J to 7 bases, leaving 7 bases not matched to a gene. This CDR3 is CATSRDRGTGYQPQHF. Here the CDR3 DNA reads TGTGCCACCAGCAGAGATCGTGGGACAGGGTACCAGCCCCAGCATTTT.

The chain joins TRBV6-6 to TRBJ2-7; 7 bases are shared with TRBD2. The junction had 9 bases not matched to a gene; V was cut back by 6 bases and J by 4 bases. Germline CDR1 MNHNY, CDR2 SVGAGI (reference sequence). This CDR3 has 14 amino acids. CDR3 sequence: CASRLRGTAYEQYF. As DNA, the CDR3 is TGTGCCAGCAGACTGCGGGGGACGGCGTACGAGCAGTACTTC.

This clone was detected only a few times. This chain joins TRBV2 and TRBJ2-3, with a weak D call TRBD2 (5 bases). This CDR3 comprises 11 residues. CDR1 SNHLY and CDR2 FYNNEI come from the germline V gene. Trimming took off 4 bases at V and 6 bases at J, with 5 bases between the two ends. This CDR3 is CASSGRDTQYF. The DNA of the CDR3 is TGTGCCAGCAGTGGGAGGGATACGCAGTATTTT. Based on the CDR3 plus reference TRBV2 and TRBJ2-3, the full variable domain is EPEVTQTPSHQVTQMGQEVILRCVPISNHLYFYWYRQILGQKVEFLVSFYNNEISEKSEIFDDQFSVERPDGSNFTLKIRSTKLEDSAMYFCASSGRDTQYFGPGTRLTVL.

V usage is TRBV5-1 and J usage is TRBJ2-1; no clear D. Deletions cut 4 bases from V and 0 bases from J, with 17 bases between. The CDR3 spans 17 residues. CDR1 SGHRS and CDR2 YFSETQ come from the germline V gene. The CDR3 loop reads CASSPHTPPTSYNEQFF. The CDR3 DNA is TGCGCCAGCAGCCCCCATACCCCGCCGACCTCCTACAATGAGCAGTTCTTC.

This clone has a single count. The chain has TRBV5-8 and TRBJ2-7; unclear D gene. Germline loops: CDR1 SGHTS, CDR2 YDEGEE. V lost 1 base, J lost 3 bases, and 2 bases lay in between. This CDR3 has 11 amino acids. The CDR3 nucleotides read TGTGCCAGCAGCTTGTTCTACGAGCAGTACTTC. As protein: CASSLFYEQYF.

This clone appeared a single time. V gene TRBV5-4 combines with J gene TRBJ1-4; the D gene is possibly TRBD1 (6 bases). Germline-derived CDR1 and CDR2 are SGHNT and YYREEE (reference sequence). Deletions cut 3 bases from V and 8 bases from J, with 11 bases between. This CDR3 contains 13 residues. The chain's CDR3 is CASSSGVGEKLFF. The CDR3 nucleotides are TGTGCCAGCAGCTCAGGGGTAGGGGAAAAACTGTTTTTT.

This clone was counted a few times. The chain employs TRBV7-9 and TRBJ1-1; 8 positions agree with TRBD1. Germline CDR1 reads SEHNR; CDR2 reads FQNEAQ (reference sequence). The V and J ends lost 5 bases and 11 bases, in that order; junction bases with no gene match: 13. CDR3 length: 14 residues. CDR3 sequence: CASSRGQGEKGAFF. The CDR3 coding sequence is TGTGCCAGCAGCCGCGGACAGGGCGAAAAAGGGGCTTTCTTT.

The genes are TRBV18 and TRBJ2-7; TRBD2 matches at 7 bases. Trimming cost V 4 bases and J 5 bases; bases outside gene matches: 14. The CDR3 is 16 residues long. In germline, CDR1 is KGHSH, CDR2 LQKENI. The CDR3 DNA reads TGTGCCAGCTCACAAAATAGCGGGTGGACTGGCGACGAGCAGTACTTC. The encoded protein is CASSQNSGWTGDEQYF. Looking up the rest from reference TRBV18 and TRBJ2-7 gives the full variable domain: NAGVMQNPRHLVRRRGQEARLRCSPMKGHSHVYWYRQLPEEGLKFMVYLQKENIIDESGMPKERFSAEFPKEGPSILRIQQVVRGDSAAYFCASSQNSGWTGDEQYFGPGTRLTVT.

This rearrangement joins TRBV6-5 to TRBJ2-5; D gene unclear. Germline V gives CDR1 MNHEY, CDR2 SVGAGI. There are 15 residues in the CDR3. Trimming removed 1 base from V and 5 bases from J, with 14 bases in between. The CDR3 reads CASSYWGYPPETQYF. The CDR3 DNA reads as TGTGCCAGCAGTTACTGGGGTTATCCCCCCGAGACCCAGTACTTC.

This chain uses TRBV11-2 with TRBJ2-7; possibly TRBD2 for D (7 bases). Germline CDR1 is SGHAT and CDR2 is FQNNGV. This CDR3 contains 14 residues. V was trimmed by 5 bases and J by 5 bases, leaving 16 bases between them. CDR3 amino acids: CASSPVGGGHEQYF. DNA for the CDR3: TGTGCCAGCAGCCCCGTGGGGGGGGGCCACGAGCAGTACTTC.

This clone was detected a few times. V gene TRBV30 combines with J gene TRBJ1-1, with D unclear. Trimming took off 5 bases at V and 4 bases at J, with 17 bases between the two ends. This CDR3 contains 14 residues. Germline V gene lookup returns CDR1 GTSNPN and CDR2 SVGIG (reference sequence). The CDR3 loop reads CAWSKGLRGTEAFF. The CDR3 DNA reads as TGTGCCTGGTCAAAAGGGCTTAGAGGCACTGAAGCTTTCTTT.

The CDR3 DNA reads TGTGCCAGCAGCTTAGTGGGACGAAACCAAGAGACCCAGTACTTC. Amino acid sequence: CASSLVGRNQETQYF. The rearrangement uses TRBV11-2 and TRBJ2-5; D might be TRBD1 or TRBD2, each matching 5 bases. The germline V gene encodes CDR1 SGHAT and CDR2 FQNNGV. The CDR3 runs to 15 residues. The V end lost 1 base, the J end lost 0 bases, and 9 bases lay between the germline ends.

This clone was counted a single time. V gene TRBV10-3 combines with J gene TRBJ2-7; TRBD1 matches at 7 bases. This CDR3 has 15 residues. The J segment lost 0 bases and the V segment lost 3 bases, leaving 5 bases of the junction unmatched. CDR1 is ENHRY and CDR2 is SYGVKD in the germline V gene. This chain's CDR3 is CAISDATGSSYEQYF. The CDR3 nucleotides are TGTGCCATCAGTGACGCGACAGGGAGCTCCTACGAGCAGTACTTC.